This T cell receptor beta chain originates from a study of a mutant IDH1 vaccine in newly diagnosed glioma. Study-level information: Patients were started on vaccination 4-6 weeks after radiotherapy alone, or with temozolomide cycles. Earlier treatment was radiotherapy, temozolomide, or both, with most getting both. Study-wide points: Vaccine-induced immune responses occurred in 90% to 95% of patients.

Using immunoSEQ multiplex PCR, the repertoire was profiled, and TCRdb retains in-frame clones only, with some absent. The sample includes about 130,000 clones, roughly 75% of them seen just once. This clone was recorded only once. What it binds is not known. The CDR3 extends over 13 amino acids. In germline, CDR1 is SQVTM, CDR2 ANQGSEA. With 7 bases clipped from V and 6 bases from J, the junction kept 9 bases outside the gene matches. Time point defined: week 11, during vaccination. Topical imiquimod accompanied each vaccine dose, which consisted of 300 ug of mutant IDH1 20-mer peptide. Each astrocytoma in the donors was new, WHO grade 3 or 4, IDH1-mutant and ATRX-lost.

This sequence originates from a man aged 35 to 55 with glioma. V and J are TRBV29-1 and TRBJ2-7; TRBD1 aligns across 10 bases. Sequencing used PBMCs, obtained from a glioma patient whose treatment included an IDH1 peptide vaccine. CDR3 protein: CSASRTGGFEQYF. CDR3 DNA sequence: TGCAGCGCTTCCCGGACAGGGGGTTTCGAGCAGTACTTC.